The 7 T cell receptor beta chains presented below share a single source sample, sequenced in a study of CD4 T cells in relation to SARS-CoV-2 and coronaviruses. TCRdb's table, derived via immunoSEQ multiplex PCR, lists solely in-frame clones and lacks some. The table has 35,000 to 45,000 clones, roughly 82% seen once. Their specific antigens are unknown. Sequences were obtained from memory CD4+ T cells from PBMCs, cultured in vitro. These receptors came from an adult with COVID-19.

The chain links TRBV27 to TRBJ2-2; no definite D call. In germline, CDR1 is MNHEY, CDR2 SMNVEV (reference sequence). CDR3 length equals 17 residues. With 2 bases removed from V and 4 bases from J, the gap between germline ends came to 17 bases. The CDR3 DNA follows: TGTGCCAGCAGTTTACGTAAAAGGGCCACTTTCACCGGGGAGCTGTTTTTT. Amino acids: CASSLRKRATFTGELFF.

The CDR3 DNA reads TGTGCCAGCAGTGGACAGGGGGACATTTCCCCAGATACGCAGTATTTT. Translation gives CASSGQGDISPDTQYF. The rearrangement links TRBV7-9 to TRBJ2-3, with 10 positions matching TRBD1. The length of the CDR3 is 16 residues. V gave up 6 bases and J gave up 4 bases; unmatched junction bases: 10. Germline V CDR1 and CDR2: SEHNR, FQNEAQ (reference sequence).

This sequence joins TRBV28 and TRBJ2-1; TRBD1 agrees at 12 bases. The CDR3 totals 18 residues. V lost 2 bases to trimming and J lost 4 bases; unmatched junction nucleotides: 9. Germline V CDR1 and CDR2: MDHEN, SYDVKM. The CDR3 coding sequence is TGTGCCAGCAGTTTACCCGGGACAGGGGGCTCGTTTTACAATGAGCAGTTCTTC. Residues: CASSLPGTGGSFYNEQFF.

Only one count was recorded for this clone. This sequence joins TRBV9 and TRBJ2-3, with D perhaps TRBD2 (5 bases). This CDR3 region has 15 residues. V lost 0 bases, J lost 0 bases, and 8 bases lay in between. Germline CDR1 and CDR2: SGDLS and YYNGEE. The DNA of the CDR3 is TGTGCCAGCAGCGTAGTGGGCGGGAGCACAGATACGCAGTATTTT. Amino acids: CASSVVGGSTDTQYF.

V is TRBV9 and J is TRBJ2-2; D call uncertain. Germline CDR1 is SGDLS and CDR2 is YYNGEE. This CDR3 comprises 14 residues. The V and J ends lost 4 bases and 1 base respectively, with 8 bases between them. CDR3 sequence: CASSYDLNTGELFF. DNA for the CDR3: TGTGCCAGCAGCTACGACTTGAACACCGGGGAGCTGTTTTTT.

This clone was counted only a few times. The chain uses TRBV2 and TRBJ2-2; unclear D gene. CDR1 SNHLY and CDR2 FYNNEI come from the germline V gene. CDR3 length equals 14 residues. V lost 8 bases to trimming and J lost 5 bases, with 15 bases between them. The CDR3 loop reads CASRMLGLTGELFF. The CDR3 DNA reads TGTGCCAGCCGTATGTTGGGCCTGACCGGGGAGCTGTTTTTT.

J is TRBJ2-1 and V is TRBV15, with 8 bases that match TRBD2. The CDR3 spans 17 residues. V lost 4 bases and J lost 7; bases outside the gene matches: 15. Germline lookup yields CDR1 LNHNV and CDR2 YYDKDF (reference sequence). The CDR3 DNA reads TGTGCCACCAGCAAACTAAAGAAGGTAGCGGGGTTTAATGAGCAGTTCTTC. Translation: CATSKLKKVAGFNEQFF.